These 4 T cell receptor beta chains originate from one sample sequenced in a study of blood T cell repertoires in COVID-19. The method was immunoSEQ multiplex PCR; TCRdb's version includes in-frame clones alone and lacks a portion of them. The sample consists of under 250,000 clones, roughly 77% of them appearing once. Sequenced sample: peripheral blood. The source is a woman in her thirties or forties with COVID-19, enrolled during active disease.

The gene calls are TRBV7-2 and TRBJ1-2, with D unresolved. This CDR3 is built from 12 residues. Trimming pared 5 bases from V and 1 base from J, leaving 5 bases between. CDR1 SGHTA and CDR2 FQGNSA come from the germline V gene. CDR3 region: CASSPDNYGYTF. The DNA of the CDR3 is TGTGCCAGCAGCCCAGATAACTATGGCTACACCTTC. Complete variable domain (other parts from reference TRBV7-2 and TRBJ1-2): GAGVSQSPSNKVTEKGKDVELRCDPISGHTALYWYRQSLGQGLEFLIYFQGNSAPDKSGLPSDRFSAERTGGSVSTLTIQRTQQEDSAVYLCASSPDNYGYTFGSGTRLTVV.

The chain joins TRBV4-3 to TRBJ2-7; TRBD2 agrees at 12 bases. The CDR3 covers 16 residues. Germline assignment: CDR1 LGHNA and CDR2 YSLEER. Trimming removed 0 bases from V and 6 bases from J; junction bases left unmatched: 6. Written as DNA, the CDR3 is TGCGCCAGCAGCCAAGATCCCAAACTAGCGGGGGGCGAGCAGTACTTC. This gives the protein CASSQDPKLAGGEQYF.

This chain connects TRBV7-2 to TRBJ2-3, with 7 bases lining up with TRBD2. The CDR3 is made up of 16 amino acids. The V gene end was trimmed by 5 bases and the J gene end by 2 bases; junction bases not matched to a gene: 10. Germline assignment: CDR1 SGHTA and CDR2 FQGNSA. CDR3 in amino acids: CASSPGLGLATDTQYF. Here the CDR3 DNA reads TGTGCCAGCAGCCCCGGACTAGGGCTAGCCACAGATACGCAGTATTTT.

The chain couples TRBV9 to TRBJ1-3; D remains ambiguous. Germline CDR1 reads SGDLS; CDR2 reads YYNGEE. V was pared by 0 bases and J by 4 bases, with 11 bases between. There are 15 residues in the CDR3. Here the CDR3 DNA reads TGTGCCAGCAGCGTAGACTGGGGAGGAGGAAACACCATATATTTT. Protein sequence: CASSVDWGGGNTIYF. Drawing the rest from reference TRBV9 and TRBJ1-3, the complete variable domain is DSGVTQTPKHLITATGQRVTLRCSPRSGDLSVYWYQQSLDQGLQFLIQYYNGEERAKGNILERFSAQQFPDLHSELNLSSLELGDSALYFCASSVDWGGGNTIYFGEGSWLTVV.